The 29 T cell receptor beta chains presented below share a single source sample, sequenced in a study of graft-versus-host responses after intestinal transplantation. The assay was immunoSEQ multiplex PCR, and TCRdb's table has in-frame clones only and misses some. The sample contains around 88,000 clones, around 93% of which appear only once. Their antigens are not known. The material sequenced was unstimulated CD8+ T cells sorted from spleen or lymph node cells, taken before transplant. The receptors here all came from a human donor who was the organ donor for an intestinal transplant.

The chain is built from TRBV7-7 and TRBJ2-2; 15 nucleotides align to TRBD2. V lost 5 bases to trimming and J lost 2 bases; unmatched junction nucleotides: 9. The germline CDR1 and CDR2 sequences are SSHAT and FNYEAQ (reference sequence). This CDR3 has 19 residues. CDR3 sequence reads: CASSPMGLAGGDNTGELFF. The CDR3 DNA is TGTGCCAGCAGCCCAATGGGACTAGCGGGGGGCGATAACACCGGGGAGCTGTTTTTT.

The V and J genes are TRBV2 and TRBJ2-1, with a weak D call TRBD2 (6 bases). The CDR3 sequence is 16 residues long. CDR1 and CDR2 from the germline V gene are SNHLY and FYNNEI. Trimming left V 8 bases short and J 0 bases short, with 17 bases between. CDR3: CASYPLATSSYNEQFF. CDR3 nucleotide sequence: TGTGCCAGCTACCCCCTAGCGACGAGCTCCTACAATGAGCAGTTCTTC.

This chain uses TRBV7-5 with TRBJ1-1. TRBV7-5 is noted as a pseudogene. The CDR3 runs to 14 residues. CDR3 amino acids: CVRSFAGLNTEAFF. DNA for the CDR3: TGTGTCAGAAGTTTTGCGGGGTTGAACACTGAAGCTTTCTTT.

The rearrangement joins TRBV29-1 to TRBJ2-3; 8 bases line up with TRBD2. The germline CDR1 and CDR2 sequences are SQVTM and ANQGSEA. The CDR3 length is 15 residues. V lost 3 bases and J lost 4; bases outside the gene matches: 9. The CDR3: CSVDSLAVHPDTQYF. The CDR3 coding sequence is TGCAGCGTTGACTCACTAGCGGTTCACCCAGATACGCAGTATTTT.

The V gene is TRBV11-2, the J gene TRBJ1-6; TRBD1 matches 9 bases. Unmatched junction bases numbered 13, after V lost 2 bases and J lost 8 bases. The germline V gene has CDR1 SGHAT and CDR2 FQNNGV. The CDR3 contains 18 residues. The CDR3 loop is CASSLLAWDRETYSPLHF. CDR3 nucleotide sequence: TGTGCCAGCAGCTTATTAGCCTGGGACAGGGAAACGTATTCACCCCTCCACTTT.

In the case of this clone: Other DNA sequences in this sample translate to the same CDR3. The chain combines TRBV15 with TRBJ2-1; unclear D gene. Trimming pared 1 base from V and 6 bases from J, leaving 13 bases between. Germline CDR1 LNHNV, CDR2 YYDKDF (reference sequence). The CDR3 has 15 residues. The CDR3 DNA follows: TGTGCCACCAGCAGAGGAACCGGCCCAGGCAATGAGCAGTTCTTC. Protein product: CATSRGTGPGNEQFF. Combining the CDR3 with reference TRBV15 and TRBJ2-1 gives the whole variable domain DAMVIQNPRYQVTQFGKPVTLSCSQTLNHNVMYWYQQKSSQAPKLLFHYYDKDFNNEADTPDNFQSRRPNTSFCFLDIRSPGLGDTAMYLCATSRGTGPGNEQFFGPGTRLTVL.

V usage is TRBV2 and J usage is TRBJ2-7; TRBD1 matches 10 bases. Germline V lookup: CDR1 SNHLY, CDR2 FYNNEI. After removal of 8 bases from V and 5 bases from J, the junction contained 12 bases not matched to a gene. The CDR3 has 15 residues. The CDR3 sequence is CASEATGTGDHEQYF. The CDR3 DNA reads as TGTGCCAGCGAGGCCACCGGGACAGGGGACCACGAGCAGTACTTC. Based on the CDR3 plus reference TRBV2 and TRBJ2-7, the full variable domain is EPEVTQTPSHQVTQMGQEVILRCVPISNHLYFYWYRQILGQKVEFLVSFYNNEISEKSEIFDDQFSVERPDGSNFTLKIRSTKLEDSAMYFCASEATGTGDHEQYFGPGTRLTVT.

This chain connects TRBV6-5 to TRBJ2-5; the D gene is possibly TRBD1 (5 bases). V lost 6 bases, J lost 7 bases, and 18 bases lay in between. CDR1 and CDR2 (germline): MNHEY, SVGAGI. The CDR3 length is 14 residues. CDR3 nucleotide sequence: TGTGCCAGCAGCGGTTTTTGGGGCGATGGGACCCAGTACTTC. It yields the protein CASSGFWGDGTQYF.

The CDR3 loop is CASGSPIQYDARFYTDTQYF. The CDR3, as DNA: TGTGCTAGTGGTTCTCCTATACAGTACGACGCTCGATTTTACACAGATACGCAGTATTTT. This chain uses TRBV12-5 with TRBJ2-3; D not certain. Germline V gene data show CDR1 as LGHNT and CDR2 as FRNRAP. Trimming took off 4 bases at V and 2 bases at J, with 28 bases between the two ends. The CDR3 has 20 residues.

The rearrangement uses TRBV5-5 and TRBJ2-7; 10 bases align to TRBD2. The CDR3 consists of 16 residues. V lost 4 bases to trimming and J lost 5 bases; unmatched junction nucleotides: 12. Germline V gene sequence: CDR1 SGHKS, CDR2 YYEKEE (reference sequence). This CDR3 is CASSQQGGLAGDEQYF. In DNA, the CDR3 is TGTGCCAGCAGCCAACAAGGTGGGCTAGCGGGAGACGAGCAGTACTTC.

This chain links TRBV5-1 with TRBJ2-7; TRBD1 matches 9 bases. The CDR3 has 14 residues. CDR1 SGHRS and CDR2 YFSETQ come from the germline V gene. The V and J ends lost 7 bases and 0 bases, in that order; junction bases with no gene match: 5. The CDR3 spells CASFDRGASYEQYF. The CDR3 DNA reads as TGCGCCAGCTTTGACAGGGGGGCCTCCTACGAGCAGTACTTC.

This chain links TRBV2 with TRBJ1-2, with 12 bases lining up with TRBD1. This CDR3 has 14 amino acids. Germline CDR1 is SNHLY and CDR2 is FYNNEI. Trimming at V came to 6 bases and at J to 4 bases, leaving 3 bases not matched to a gene. In DNA form, the CDR3 reads TGTGCCAGCAGCGGGGACAGGGGGCCCTATGGCTACACCTTC. This translates into CASSGDRGPYGYTF.

The chain joins TRBV9 to TRBJ2-2; the match to TRBD2 covers 9 bases. V shed 0 bases and J 3 bases; nucleotides not matched to a gene: 12. CDR1 SGDLS and CDR2 YYNGEE come from the germline V gene. The CDR3 spans 19 residues. CDR3 bases: TGTGCCAGCAGCGTAGATATAGCGGGGGCCTCAAGATACACCGGGGAGCTGTTTTTT. Translating it yields CASSVDIAGASRYTGELFF.

This chain connects TRBV11-3 to TRBJ2-1; a possible D gene is TRBD2 (5 bases). The CDR3 totals 12 residues. Trimming took off 1 base at V and 9 bases at J, with 7 bases between the two ends. Germline CDR1 is SGHNT and CDR2 is YENEEA. The DNA of the CDR3 is TGTGCCAGCAGCTTAGTAGAGGGTGAGCAGTTCTTC. It yields the protein CASSLVEGEQFF.

The V call is TRBV4-1, the J call TRBJ1-2; 11 bases are a match to TRBD1. Germline CDR1 is MGHRA and CDR2 is YSYEKL. This CDR3 spans 18 amino acids. Trimming removed 2 bases from V and 2 bases from J; junction bases left unmatched: 10. Written as DNA, the CDR3 is TGCGCCAGCAGCCAAACGACGGGACAGGGGGGATGGAACTATGGCTACACCTTC. Translation: CASSQTTGQGGWNYGYTF.

This clone was seen only once. This chain connects TRBV15 to TRBJ1-5, with 8 bases matching TRBD1. The CDR3 runs to 14 residues. Unmatched junction bases numbered 3, after V lost 4 bases and J lost 4 bases. Germline CDR1 and CDR2: LNHNV and YYDKDF (reference sequence). The CDR3 sequence is CATSTWTGNQPQHF. The CDR3 DNA is TGTGCCACCAGCACCTGGACAGGGAATCAGCCCCAGCATTTT.

V gene TRBV19 combines with J gene TRBJ2-5, with TRBD1 identical over 7 bases. The tail of the sequence fits TRBJ2-7 better, so the J call may be wrong. The length of the CDR3 is 15 residues. Germline V lookup: CDR1 LNHDA, CDR2 SQIVND (reference sequence). CDR3 DNA sequence: TGTGCCAGTAGTATAGGAGGGACAGCCCCCTACGAGCAGTACTTC. It specifies CASSIGGTAPYEQYF.

The chain has TRBV29-1 and TRBJ1-1, with D perhaps TRBD1 (5 bases). CDR1 is SQVTM, CDR2 ANQGSEA, per germline. This CDR3 has 12 residues. V lost 5 bases to trimming and J lost 3 bases, with 10 bases between them. CDR3 nucleotides: TGCAGCGTTTTCAGGGTCGACACTGAAGCTTTCTTT. Residues: CSVFRVDTEAFF.

V and J are TRBV27 and TRBJ1-3, with D possibly being TRBD1 (5 bases). This CDR3 spans 15 amino acids. Germline loops: CDR1 MNHEY, CDR2 SMNVEV (reference sequence). V dropped 2 bases and J dropped 0 bases, with 8 bases sitting between them. The CDR3 is CASSLTRASGNTIYF. In DNA form, the CDR3 reads TGTGCCAGCAGTTTAACCAGGGCCTCTGGAAACACCATATATTTT.

Worth noting for this clone: Its ends do not fully match the called genes, so a read error is possible. The rearrangement links TRBV7-2 to TRBJ2-1; D might be TRBD2 (5 bases). Germline CDR1 SGHTA, CDR2 FQGNSA. CDR3 length: 17 residues. The CDR3 DNA reads as TGTGCCAACAGCTTAAGATCGTGGACTCTTAGTTACAATGAGCAGTTCTTC. Its protein product is CANSLRSWTLSYNEQFF.

The V call is TRBV28, the J call TRBJ2-7, with 7 bases fitting TRBD2. V shed 5 bases and J 3 bases; nucleotides not matched to a gene: 7. CDR1 and CDR2 (germline): MDHEN, SYDVKM. CDR3 length: 14 residues. CDR3 nucleotide sequence: TGTGCCAGCAGTCTTTATAGCGGGTTCTACGAGCAGTACTTC. It codes for CASSLYSGFYEQYF.

This CDR3 is CASSYSSSPFYGYTF. CDR3 nucleotide sequence: TGTGCCAGCAGCTACTCATCTAGCCCCTTCTATGGCTACACCTTC. V gene TRBV13 combines with J gene TRBJ1-2; D is ambiguous. The CDR3 has 15 amino acids. Germline V gene lookup returns CDR1 PRHDT and CDR2 FYEKMQ (reference sequence). Trimming pared 4 bases from V and 4 bases from J, leaving 16 bases between. The variable domain in full, completed from reference TRBV13 and TRBJ1-2, reads AAGVIQSPRHLIKEKRETATLKCYPIPRHDTVYWYQQGPGQDPQFLISFYEKMQSDKGSIPDRFSAQQFSDYHSELNMSSLELGDSALYFCASSYSSSPFYGYTFGSGTRLTVV.

The chain links TRBV7-9 to TRBJ2-6; D is possibly TRBD1 (6 bases). V was trimmed by 5 bases and J by 4 bases, leaving 15 bases between them. This CDR3 is built from 16 residues. Germline CDR1 and CDR2: SEHNR and FQNEAQ (reference sequence). The CDR3 coding sequence is TGTGCCAGCAGCGATCTCACAGGGAAAGGGGCCAACGTCCTGACTTTC. It encodes CASSDLTGKGANVLTF.

The chain links TRBV19 to TRBJ1-1; D is ambiguous. Trimming shortened V by 3 bases and J by 1 base, and 9 bases separated the two germline ends. Germline V CDR1 and CDR2: LNHDA, SQIVND (reference sequence). The CDR3 covers 14 residues. Written as DNA, the CDR3 is TGTGCCAGTAGTATTGGGCAGCAGAACACTGAAGCTTTCTTT. Protein: CASSIGQQNTEAFF.

The gene calls are TRBV12-5 and TRBJ2-7; 7 bases align to TRBD1. In germline, CDR1 is LGHNT, CDR2 FRNRAP. The CDR3 loop spans 18 amino acids. Trimming cost V 5 bases and J 0 bases; bases outside gene matches: 16. CDR3 region: CASGPGTAKTSTSYEQYF. Written as DNA, the CDR3 is TGTGCTAGTGGTCCCGGGACAGCTAAGACCTCGACCTCCTACGAGCAGTACTTC.

The CDR3 is CTSSQDGRSQETQYF. Here the CDR3 DNA reads TGCACCAGCAGCCAAGATGGACGGTCTCAAGAGACCCAGTACTTC. V gene TRBV1 combines with J gene TRBJ2-5. TRBV1 is deemed a pseudogene. CDR3 length: 15 amino acids.

The count of this clone is one. The genes are TRBV4-1 and TRBJ1-1, with a tentative D call TRBD1 (6 bases). Germline CDR1 is MGHRA and CDR2 is YSYEKL. Trimming removed 1 base from V and 0 bases from J, with 15 bases in between. The CDR3 extends over 17 amino acids. The CDR3 loop reads CASSQGENRAMNTEAFF. In DNA, the CDR3 is TGCGCCAGCAGCCAAGGGGAAAACAGGGCCATGAACACTGAAGCTTTCTTT.

This chain links TRBV2 with TRBJ2-5, with TRBD2 identical over 13 bases. Germline V gene sequence: CDR1 SNHLY, CDR2 FYNNEI. The CDR3 has 15 amino acids. Germline trimming cut 9 bases from V and 11 bases from J; bases unmatched to any gene: 15. CDR3 DNA: TGTGCCAGTATCATCCACGGACTAGCGGGAGCGCTGCAGTACTTC. Its translation is CASIIHGLAGALQYF.

The rearrangement links TRBV11-2 to TRBJ1-2, with 7 bases identical to TRBD1. The CDR3 consists of 13 residues. V was pared by 4 bases and J by 6 bases, with 5 bases of the junction left unmatched. Germline CDR1 and CDR2: SGHAT and FQNNGV. The CDR3: CASSSQGFDGYTF. The CDR3 region has the DNA TGTGCCAGCAGCTCACAGGGGTTCGATGGCTACACCTTC.